Listed below are T cell receptor beta chains from one sample, sequenced in a study of T cells expressing NK-cell markers. TCRdb re-called the 5' RACE reads, yielding one record per CDR3 amino acid sequence without DNA. Listed are fewer than 550,000 distinct CDR3 sequences; around 1.4% falls within the top ten. Sample: blood T cells: a sorted CD56 or NKG2C T cell subset, CD4+ or CD8+ T cells, or bulk PBMC T cells (not recorded which). All receptors come from a woman aged 50 to 60 in good health. Both conserved end residues are part of each CDR3.

J,V,CDR3
TRBJ2-1,TRBV5-1,CASSLAGGHNEQFF
TRBJ2-2,TRBV15,CATSRDHFGAKNTGELFF
TRBJ2-3,TRBV20-1,CSALGQTDTQYF
TRBJ2-6,TRBV2,CASSEEGVGANVLTF
TRBJ2-1,TRBV4-1,CASRRIAGRSYNEQFF
TRBJ2-2,TRBV28,CASSPPGLAGVGELFF
TRBJ2-1,TRBV4-1,CASSQVSREQFF
TRBJ1-5,TRBV12-3/TRBV12-4,CASRLAGQGNQPQHF
TRBJ2-3,TRBV10-3,CAISESTGDTQYF
TRBJ2-2,TRBV6-5,CASNTVRVSTGELFF
TRBJ2-4,TRBV6-1,CASSEASLAKNIQYF
TRBJ1-6,TRBV7-2,CASSRPRGQNSPLHF
TRBJ2-7,TRBV15,CATSRTRQKGSYEQYF
TRBJ2-2,TRBV10-3,CAISGASSRGGSAGELFF
TRBJ2-3,TRBV13,CASTQTASTDTQYF
TRBJ2-2,TRBV9,CASSAWDRENTGELFF
TRBJ2-5,TRBV12-3/TRBV12-4,CASSFSLGETQYF
TRBJ2-1,TRBV2,CASSPRPRERGSNEQFF
TRBJ2-7,TRBV2,CASKLELAHEQYF
TRBJ2-7,TRBV20-1,CSARSLAGGISYEQYF
TRBJ1-6,TRBV5-6,CASRGQGISPLHF
TRBJ2-2,TRBV12-3/TRBV12-4,CASSLGTSGARTGELFF
TRBJ2-4,TRBV6-1,CASRRGGNIQYF
TRBJ2-1,TRBV7-6,CASSYQLAGGSNEQFF